This paragraph reports one TCR beta chain. CDR1 is SGDLS, CDR2 YYNGEE, per germline. The CDR3 has 18 amino acids. V dropped 0 bases and J dropped 3; count of bases not matched to a gene: 14. This sample is part of a study of cytomegalovirus exposure and HLA in healthy donors. PCR employed 60 Vbeta and 13 Jbeta primers. Sequenced by immunoSEQ multiplex PCR; TCRdb stores in-frame clones only, minus some. Here the sample spans about 180,000 clones, around 80% being singletons. Sequenced sample: PBMCs. The sequence was collected from a girl aged 5-17 years in good health and CMV-seropositive. V is TRBV9 and J is TRBJ1-1; 7 nucleotides match TRBD1. The CDR3 reads CASSVGGPTGSRDTEAFF. DNA of the CDR3: TGTGCCAGCAGCGTAGGGGGCCCGACAGGGTCGAGGGACACTGAAGCTTTCTTT.